This T cell receptor (beta chain) stems from a study of spatial heterogeneity in lung cancer. Study-level information: Detection of beta-chain sequences consistently exceeded that of alpha-chain sequences. Raw-read counts averaged over ten per unique TCR and UMI combination.

On each TCR cDNA molecule, a unique molecular identifier was present. MiXCR, applied by TCRdb to the 5' RACE reads, yields one record per CDR3 protein. Of roughly 9,800 distinct CDR3 sequences listed, 6.1% are singletons. The time point here: sample taken at primary tumor resection. Sequencing covered unsorted whole RNA taken from tumor, nontumor lung or frozen PBMC. At least ten counts were recorded for this clonotype. The CDR3 spans 12 residues. Germline V gene lookup returns CDR1 MNHEY and CDR2 SVGEGT. Trimming cost V 7 bases and J 7 bases; bases outside gene matches: 5. This sample comprised normal lung tissue next to the tumor, obtained at surgery. This chain links TRBV6-2 or TRBV6-3 with TRBJ1-2; 8 bases fit TRBD1. The TCR sequence derives from a male donor with early-stage non-small cell lung cancer. CDR3 sequence reads: CASTKTGVGYTF. CDR3 coding DNA: TGTGCCAGCACCAAGACAGGGGTTGGCTACACCTTC.